This T cell receptor (beta chain) comes out of a study of shared clonotypes between healthy human individuals. The CDR3 spans 15 residues. Germline-derived CDR1 and CDR2 are MNHNS and SASEGT. The junction had 1 base not matched to a gene; V was cut back by 3 bases and J by 5 bases. This table comes from immunoSEQ multiplex PCR, and its TCRdb copy is limited to in-frame clones, with some not included. The data contain about 730,000 clones, over 55% of them seen just once; the ten biggest clones take up approximately 2%. The receptor comes from a woman aged 25-40 years in good health. Sequenced material: memory CD4+ T cells sorted from blood. Subset meaning: CD45RA-negative fraction. The chain combines TRBV6-1 with TRBJ2-1; 13 positions match TRBD2. CDR3 sequence (DNA): TGTGCCAGCAGTGATGGACTAGCGGGAGACAATGAGCAGTTCTTC. It yields the protein CASSDGLAGDNEQFF.